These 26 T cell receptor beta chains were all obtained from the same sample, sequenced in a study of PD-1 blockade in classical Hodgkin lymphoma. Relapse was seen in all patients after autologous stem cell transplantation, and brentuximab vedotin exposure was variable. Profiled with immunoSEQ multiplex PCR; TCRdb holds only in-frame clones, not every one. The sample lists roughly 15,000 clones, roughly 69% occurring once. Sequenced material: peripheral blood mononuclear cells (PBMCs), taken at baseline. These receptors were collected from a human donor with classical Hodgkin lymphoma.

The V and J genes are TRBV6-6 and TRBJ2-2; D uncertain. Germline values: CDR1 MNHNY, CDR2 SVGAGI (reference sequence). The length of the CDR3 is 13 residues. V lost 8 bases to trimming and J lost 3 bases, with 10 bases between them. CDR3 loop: CASVKPHTGELFF. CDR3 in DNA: TGTGCCAGCGTCAAGCCGCACACCGGGGAGCTGTTTTTT.

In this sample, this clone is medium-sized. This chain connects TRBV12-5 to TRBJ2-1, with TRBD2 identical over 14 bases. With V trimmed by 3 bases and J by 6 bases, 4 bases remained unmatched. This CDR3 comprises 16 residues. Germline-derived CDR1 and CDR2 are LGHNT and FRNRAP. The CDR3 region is CASGFLGTSGSNEQFF. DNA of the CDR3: TGTGCTAGTGGTTTCCTCGGGACTAGCGGGAGCAATGAGCAGTTCTTC.

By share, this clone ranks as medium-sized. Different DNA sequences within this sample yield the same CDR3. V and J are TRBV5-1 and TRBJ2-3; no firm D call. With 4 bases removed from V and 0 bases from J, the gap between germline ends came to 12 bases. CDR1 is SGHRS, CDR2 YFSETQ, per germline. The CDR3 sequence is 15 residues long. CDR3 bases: TGCGCCAGCAGCCTAAGGCGTCCTAGCACAGATACGCAGTATTTT. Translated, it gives CASSLRRPSTDTQYF.

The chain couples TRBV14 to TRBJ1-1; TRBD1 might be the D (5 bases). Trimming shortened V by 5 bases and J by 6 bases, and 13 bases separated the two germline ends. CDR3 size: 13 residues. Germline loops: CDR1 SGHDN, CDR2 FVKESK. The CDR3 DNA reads TGTGCCAGCAGCGCCCCAGGGAGGGCTGAAGCTTTCTTT. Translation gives CASSAPGRAEAFF.

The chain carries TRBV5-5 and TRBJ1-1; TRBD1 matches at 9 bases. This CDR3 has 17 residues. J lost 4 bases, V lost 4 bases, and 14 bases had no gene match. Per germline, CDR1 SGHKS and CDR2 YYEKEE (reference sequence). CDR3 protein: CASSVGQGGEGGTEAFF. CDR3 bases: TGTGCCAGCAGCGTGGGACAGGGAGGAGAGGGGGGCACTGAAGCTTTCTTT.

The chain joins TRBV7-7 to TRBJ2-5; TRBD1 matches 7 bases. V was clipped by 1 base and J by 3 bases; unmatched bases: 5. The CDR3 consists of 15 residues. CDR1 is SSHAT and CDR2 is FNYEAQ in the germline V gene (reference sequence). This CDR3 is CASSLVYTGEETQYF. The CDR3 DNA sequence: TGTGCCAGCAGCTTAGTCTATACAGGGGAAGAGACCCAGTACTTC.

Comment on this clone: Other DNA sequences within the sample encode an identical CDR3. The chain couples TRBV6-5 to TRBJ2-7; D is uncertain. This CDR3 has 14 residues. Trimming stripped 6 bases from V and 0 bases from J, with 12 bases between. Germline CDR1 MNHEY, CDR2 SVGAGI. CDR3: CASSIARSSYEQYF. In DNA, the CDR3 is TGTGCCAGCAGCATCGCCAGGAGCTCCTACGAGCAGTACTTC.

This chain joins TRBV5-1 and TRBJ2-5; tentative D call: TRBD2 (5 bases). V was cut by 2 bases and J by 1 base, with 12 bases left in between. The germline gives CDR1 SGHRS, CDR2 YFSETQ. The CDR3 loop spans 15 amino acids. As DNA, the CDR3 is TGCGCCAGCAGCTTACCCGAGGGCCCCCAAGAGACCCAGTACTTC. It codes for CASSLPEGPQETQYF.

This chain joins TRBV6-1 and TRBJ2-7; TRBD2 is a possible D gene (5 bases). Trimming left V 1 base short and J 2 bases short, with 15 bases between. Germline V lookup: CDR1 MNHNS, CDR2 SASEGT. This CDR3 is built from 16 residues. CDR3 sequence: CASSEGVGPSTYEQYF. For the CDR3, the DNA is TGTGCCAGCAGTGAAGGCGTCGGCCCTAGCACCTACGAGCAGTACTTC.

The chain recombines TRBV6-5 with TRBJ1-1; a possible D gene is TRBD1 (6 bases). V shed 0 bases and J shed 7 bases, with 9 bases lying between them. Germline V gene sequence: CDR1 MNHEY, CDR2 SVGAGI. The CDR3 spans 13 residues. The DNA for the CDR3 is TGTGCCAGCAGTTACTCAGGGGGAATTGAAGCTTTCTTT. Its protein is CASSYSGGIEAFF.

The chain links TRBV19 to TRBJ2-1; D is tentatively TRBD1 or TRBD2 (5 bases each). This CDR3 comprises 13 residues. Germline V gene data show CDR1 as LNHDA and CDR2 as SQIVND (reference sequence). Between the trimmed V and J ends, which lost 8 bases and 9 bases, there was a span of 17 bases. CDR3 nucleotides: TGTGCCAGTGAATACGGGGCGCAGGGTGAGCAGTTCTTC. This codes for CASEYGAQGEQFF.

CDR3 coding DNA: TGTGCCAGCAGCTTAGAGCATGAGCAGTTCTTC. Protein sequence: CASSLEHEQFF. V is TRBV11-2 and J is TRBJ2-1; the D is unclear. The V gene lost 0 bases and the J gene lost 8 bases, with 2 bases spanning the gap. This CDR3 has 11 amino acids. Germline-derived CDR1 and CDR2 are SGHAT and FQNNGV.

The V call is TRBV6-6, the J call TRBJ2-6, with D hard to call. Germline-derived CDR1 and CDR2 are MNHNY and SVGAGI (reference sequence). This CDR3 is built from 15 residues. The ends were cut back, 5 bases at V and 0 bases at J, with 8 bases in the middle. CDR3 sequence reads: CASSQRSSGANVLTF. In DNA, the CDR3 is TGTGCCAGCAGTCAAAGGAGCTCTGGGGCCAACGTCCTGACTTTC.

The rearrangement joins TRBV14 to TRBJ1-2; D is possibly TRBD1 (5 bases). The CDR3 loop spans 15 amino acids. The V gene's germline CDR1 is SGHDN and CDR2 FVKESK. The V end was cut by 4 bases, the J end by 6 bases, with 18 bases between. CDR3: CASSRTVGGVDGYTF. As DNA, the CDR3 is TGTGCCAGCAGCCGGACCGTCGGGGGGGTAGATGGCTACACCTTC. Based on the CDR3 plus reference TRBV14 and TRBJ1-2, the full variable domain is EAGVTQFPSHSVIEKGQTVTLRCDPISGHDNLYWYRRVMGKEIKFLLHFVKESKQDESGMPNNRFLAERTGGTYSTLKVQPAELEDSGVYFCASSRTVGGVDGYTFGSGTRLTVV.

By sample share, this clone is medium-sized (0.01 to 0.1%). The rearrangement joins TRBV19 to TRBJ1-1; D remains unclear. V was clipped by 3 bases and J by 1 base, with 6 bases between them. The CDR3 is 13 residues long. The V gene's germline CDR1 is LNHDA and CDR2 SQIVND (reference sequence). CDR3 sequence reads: CASSIRRNTEAFF. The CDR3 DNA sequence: TGTGCCAGTAGTATTCGTAGGAACACTGAAGCTTTCTTT.

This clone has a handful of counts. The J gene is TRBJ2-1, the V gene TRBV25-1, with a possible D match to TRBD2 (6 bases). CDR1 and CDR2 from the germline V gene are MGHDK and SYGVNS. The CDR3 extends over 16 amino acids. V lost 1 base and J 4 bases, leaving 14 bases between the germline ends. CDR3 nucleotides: TGTGCCAGCAGTGAATCTTGGGCAGGGACTTACAATGAGCAGTTCTTC. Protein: CASSESWAGTYNEQFF.

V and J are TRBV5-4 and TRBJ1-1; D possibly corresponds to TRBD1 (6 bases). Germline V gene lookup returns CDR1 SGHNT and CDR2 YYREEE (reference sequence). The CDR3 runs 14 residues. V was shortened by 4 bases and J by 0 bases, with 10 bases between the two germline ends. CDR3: CASSRDNLNTEAFF. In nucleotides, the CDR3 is TGTGCCAGCAGCCGGGACAACTTGAACACTGAAGCTTTCTTT.

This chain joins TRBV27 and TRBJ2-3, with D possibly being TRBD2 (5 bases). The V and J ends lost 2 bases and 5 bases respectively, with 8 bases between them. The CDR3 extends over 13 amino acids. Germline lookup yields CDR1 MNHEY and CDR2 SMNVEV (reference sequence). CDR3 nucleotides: TGTGCCAGCAGTTTAAACGGGGAAGATACGCAGTATTTT. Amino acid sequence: CASSLNGEDTQYF.

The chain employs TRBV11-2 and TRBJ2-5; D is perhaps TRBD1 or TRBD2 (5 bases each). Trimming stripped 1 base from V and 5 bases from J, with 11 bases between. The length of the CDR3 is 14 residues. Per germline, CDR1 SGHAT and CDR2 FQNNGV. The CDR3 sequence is CASSLGWGLETQYF. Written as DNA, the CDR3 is TGTGCCAGCAGCTTAGGGTGGGGGTTGGAGACCCAGTACTTC.

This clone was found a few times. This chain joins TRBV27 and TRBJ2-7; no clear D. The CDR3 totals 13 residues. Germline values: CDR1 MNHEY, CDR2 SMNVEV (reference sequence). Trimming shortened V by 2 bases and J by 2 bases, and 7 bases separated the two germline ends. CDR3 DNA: TGTGCCAGCAGTTTAGAGCGCACCTACGAGCAGTACTTC. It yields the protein CASSLERTYEQYF.

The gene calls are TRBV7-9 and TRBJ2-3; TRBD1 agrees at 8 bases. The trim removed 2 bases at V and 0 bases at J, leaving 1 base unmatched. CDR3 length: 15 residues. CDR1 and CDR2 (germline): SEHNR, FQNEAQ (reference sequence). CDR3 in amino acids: CASSLRTGSTDTQYF. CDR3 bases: TGTGCCAGCAGCTTACGGACAGGGAGCACAGATACGCAGTATTTT.

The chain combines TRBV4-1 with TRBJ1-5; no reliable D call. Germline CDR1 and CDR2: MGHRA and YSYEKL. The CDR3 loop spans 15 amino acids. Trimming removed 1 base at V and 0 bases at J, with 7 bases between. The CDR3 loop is CASSQGVSSNQPQHF. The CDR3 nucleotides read TGCGCCAGCAGCCAAGGGGTTTCTAGCAATCAGCCCCAGCATTTT.

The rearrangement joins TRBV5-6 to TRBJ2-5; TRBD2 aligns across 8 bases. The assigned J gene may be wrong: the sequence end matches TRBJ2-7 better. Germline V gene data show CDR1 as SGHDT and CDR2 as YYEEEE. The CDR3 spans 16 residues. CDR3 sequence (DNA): TGTGCCAGCAGCTTGCGCGCGGGAGGTTTCTCGGACGAGCAGTACTTC. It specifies CASSLRAGGFSDEQYF.

CDR3 coding DNA: TGTGCCAGCAGCTTCGCCTACCCATACGAGCAGTACTTC. This gives the protein CASSFAYPYEQYF. The rearrangement uses TRBV7-9 and TRBJ2-7; D call uncertain. Germline V gene data show CDR1 as SEHNR and CDR2 as FQNEAQ (reference sequence). V was clipped by 3 bases and J by 4 bases, with 10 bases between them. This CDR3 is 13 amino acids long.

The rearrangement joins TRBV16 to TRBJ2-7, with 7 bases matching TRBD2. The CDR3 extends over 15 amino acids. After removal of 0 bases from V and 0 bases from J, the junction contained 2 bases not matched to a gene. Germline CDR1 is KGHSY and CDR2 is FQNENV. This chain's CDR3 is CASSQSGGVSYEQYF. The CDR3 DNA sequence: TGTGCCAGCAGCCAATCGGGGGGGGTCTCCTACGAGCAGTACTTC.

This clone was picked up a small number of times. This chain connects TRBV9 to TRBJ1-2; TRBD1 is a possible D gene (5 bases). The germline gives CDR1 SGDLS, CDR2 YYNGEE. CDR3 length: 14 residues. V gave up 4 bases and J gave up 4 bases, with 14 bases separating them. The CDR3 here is CASSPQGDGYGYTF. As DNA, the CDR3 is TGTGCCAGCAGCCCCCAAGGGGACGGCTATGGCTACACCTTC.